This record concerns one T cell receptor (beta chain) sequence. Its antigen is undetermined. This sample was taken from a study of T-cell memory formation after mild COVID-19. Barcoded TCR alpha and TCR beta cDNA libraries with UMIs came from 5'RACE using constant-segment primers. A single record per CDR3 protein comes from TCRdb applying MiXCR to the 5' RACE reads. The sample carries about 470,000 distinct CDR3 sequences, 15% to 20% recorded once. This CDR3 comprises 13 residues. V gave up 5 bases and J gave up 3 bases, with 11 bases separating them. Germline CDR1 is MNHEY and CDR2 is SVGEGT. Study-wide findings and caveats: SARS-CoV-2 specificity of second-wave clones peaking day 37 was unconfirmed. Several responding clones turned up in pre-infection memory, indicating that cross-reactive memory may have taken part.

V usage is TRBV6-2 or TRBV6-3 and J usage is TRBJ2-7; TRBD1 might be the D (6 bases). The receptor comes from an adult woman who had mild COVID-19 (a few samples of this study predate the infection). Cell type and time point are not known. Sequencing was done on a sample of PBMCs or a T cell subset sorted from them (not recorded which). CDR3 DNA: TGTGCCAGCAGTGTTAACAGGGTCTACGAGCAGTACTTC. Translated, it gives CASSVNRVYEQYF.